A single sample gave rise to the 20 T cell receptor beta chains below, sequenced in a study of T cell repertoires in ileal Crohn's disease. Stated time point: neoterminal ileum biopsy at postoperative endoscopy, about 6 months after surgery. Profiled with immunoSEQ multiplex PCR; TCRdb holds only in-frame clones, not every one. The repertoire holds some 60,000 clones, 85% to 90% seen once, with about 2.1% in the top ten. Sequencing used ileal tissue. These receptors were taken from an adult with Crohn's disease.

The chain employs TRBV10-3 and TRBJ1-2; a possible D gene is TRBD1 (5 bases). The germline V and J ends were trimmed by 4 bases and 8 bases, with 14 bases remaining between them. The V gene's germline CDR1 is ENHRY and CDR2 SYGVKD. The CDR3 runs 13 residues. CDR3 sequence (DNA): TGTGCCATCAGTGTGGGCCGGGGGGAAGGCTACACCTTC. Protein product: CAISVGRGEGYTF.

This clone turned up a few times. V and J are TRBV11-2 and TRBJ1-3; D call uncertain. The CDR3 sequence is 16 residues long. The germline V gene has CDR1 SGHAT and CDR2 FQNNGV. Trimming took off 3 bases at V and 2 bases at J, with 14 bases between the two ends. The CDR3 loop reads CASSLEAGGAGNTIYF. In DNA form, the CDR3 reads TGTGCCAGCAGCTTGGAAGCGGGAGGAGCTGGAAACACCATATATTTT. Filled out from reference TRBV11-2 and TRBJ1-3, the complete variable domain reads EAGVAQSPRYKIIEKRQSVAFWCNPISGHATLYWYQQILGQGPKLLIQFQNNGVVDDSQLPKDRFSAERLKGVDSTLKIQPAKLEDSAVYLCASSLEAGGAGNTIYFGEGSWLTVV.

The chain joins TRBV2 to TRBJ1-1, with no clear D. From germline, CDR1 is SNHLY and CDR2 FYNNEI. This CDR3 has 11 amino acids. Trimming took 3 bases from V and 7 from J, leaving 6 bases between them. CDR3 protein: CASSDAGEAFF. In DNA form, the CDR3 reads TGTGCCAGCAGTGATGCCGGTGAAGCTTTCTTT.

The chain carries TRBV7-2 and TRBJ1-1; D is uncertain. This CDR3 is 15 amino acids long. Germline V CDR1 and CDR2: SGHTA, FQGNSA. The V end lost 5 bases, the J end lost 3 bases, and 16 bases lay between the germline ends. Here the CDR3 reads CASSPRGGRYTEAFF. The CDR3 DNA follows: TGTGCCAGCAGCCCCCGAGGAGGGAGATACACTGAAGCTTTCTTT.

The chain recombines TRBV2 with TRBJ2-5, with TRBD1 as a possible D gene (6 bases). The CDR3 has 15 amino acids. V was pared by 6 bases and J by 0 bases, with 14 bases between. Looked up from germline, CDR1 is SNHLY and CDR2 is FYNNEI. Written as DNA, the CDR3 is TGTGCCAGCAGATATCAGGGACAAGACCAAGAGACCCAGTACTTC. It encodes CASRYQGQDQETQYF.

The rearrangement uses TRBV6-6 and TRBJ2-1; D is perhaps TRBD2 (5 bases). The CDR3 has 15 residues. V was cut by 6 bases and J by 7 bases, with 19 bases left in between. Germline lookup yields CDR1 MNHNY and CDR2 SVGAGI (reference sequence). CDR3 sequence (DNA): TGTGCCAGCAGAACCAGCGGCTACAGTACGAATGAGCAGTTCTTC. Its protein is CASRTSGYSTNEQFF.

The rearrangement uses TRBV28 and TRBJ1-6; D is perhaps TRBD1 (6 bases). V lost 6 bases and J lost 5, with 26 bases in between. The CDR3 loop spans 19 amino acids. From germline, CDR1 is MDHEN and CDR2 SYDVKM. CDR3 nucleotide sequence: TGTGCCAGCAGGCCCATCACCGGGACATTCGGCGGGCATAATTCACCCCTCCACTTT. The encoded protein is CASRPITGTFGGHNSPLHF.

The chain couples TRBV19 to TRBJ2-7, with a possible D match to TRBD2 (5 bases). The CDR3 loop spans 12 amino acids. Trimming took off 5 bases at V and 7 bases at J, with 12 bases between the two ends. In germline, CDR1 is LNHDA, CDR2 SQIVND (reference sequence). In nucleotides, the CDR3 is TGTGCCAGTAGTGGGGAGTTCGCAGAGCAGTACTTC. Translating it yields CASSGEFAEQYF.

The rearrangement joins TRBV5-6 to TRBJ2-2; 7 nucleotides agree with TRBD1. The length of the CDR3 is 14 residues. CDR1 is SGHDT and CDR2 is YYEEEE in the germline V gene. Trimming at V came to 4 bases and at J to 1 base, leaving 1 base not matched to a gene. In DNA, the CDR3 is TGTGCCAGCAGCCCAGGGGGGAACACCGGGGAGCTGTTTTTT. Protein: CASSPGGNTGELFF.

The rearrangement links TRBV5-1 to TRBJ1-6; D call uncertain. Germline-derived CDR1 and CDR2 are SGHRS and YFSETQ. The CDR3 covers 15 residues. The V end lost 5 bases, the J end lost 9 bases, and 18 bases lay between the germline ends. The CDR3 DNA reads as TGCGCCAGCAGTTCCGATCCGACGCGGGGTTCACCCCTCCACTTT. It translates to CASSSDPTRGSPLHF.

The rearrangement links TRBV19 to TRBJ1-5; D unclear. The CDR3 is 12 amino acids. With 8 bases removed from V and 1 base from J, the gap between germline ends came to 6 bases. Germline CDR1 is LNHDA and CDR2 is SQIVND (reference sequence). The CDR3 nucleotides are TGTGCCAGTTACCTAAGCAATCAGCCCCAGCATTTT. It yields the protein CASYLSNQPQHF.

V and J are TRBV27 and TRBJ2-3; 12 nucleotides align to TRBD2. Germline lookup yields CDR1 MNHEY and CDR2 SMNVEV (reference sequence). The CDR3 spans 16 residues. With V trimmed by 6 bases and J by 1 base, 5 bases remained unmatched. CDR3 residues: CASRVRTSGGTDTQYF. In DNA form, the CDR3 reads TGTGCCAGCAGGGTGAGGACTAGCGGGGGCACAGATACGCAGTATTTT.

The rearrangement links TRBV7-8 to TRBJ1-1; TRBD1 is a possible D gene (5 bases). Germline CDR1 reads SGHVS; CDR2 reads FQNEAQ. This CDR3 comprises 14 residues. The germline V and J ends were trimmed by 1 base and 0 bases, with 6 bases remaining between them. CDR3 sequence (DNA): TGTGCCAGCAGCTTAGAACAGGTGAACACTGAAGCTTTCTTT. This encodes CASSLEQVNTEAFF. Filled out from reference TRBV7-8 and TRBJ1-1, the complete variable domain reads GAGVSQSPRYKVAKRGQDVALRCDPISGHVSLFWYQQALGQGPEFLTYFQNEAQLDKSGLPSDRFFAERPEGSVSTLKIQRTQQEDSAVYLCASSLEQVNTEAFFGQGTRLTVV.

The chain joins TRBV11-2 to TRBJ1-5; D is ambiguous. Deletions cut 0 bases from V and 4 bases from J, with 7 bases between. This CDR3 is built from 14 residues. Germline CDR1 and CDR2: SGHAT and FQNNGV. The CDR3: CASSLDGFNQPQHF. The CDR3 DNA reads as TGTGCCAGCAGCTTAGATGGCTTTAATCAGCCCCAGCATTTT.

J is TRBJ2-1 and V is TRBV7-2; 8 bases align to TRBD2. Trimming removed 6 bases from V and 0 bases from J; junction bases left unmatched: 4. The CDR3 has 15 amino acids. Germline CDR1 is SGHTA and CDR2 is FQGNSA. In DNA form, the CDR3 reads TGTGCCAGCAGACGGGGGGGGAGCTCCTACAATGAGCAGTTCTTC. This codes for CASRRGGSSYNEQFF.

Comment on this clone: The junction departs from germline at one end; a sequencing error may be responsible. The chain recombines TRBV19 with TRBJ1-5; 7 positions match TRBD1. This CDR3 has 14 residues. CDR1 is LNHDA and CDR2 is SQIVND in the germline V gene (reference sequence). The CDR3 DNA reads as TGTGCCAGTAGTATCGCAGGGGGTAATCATCCCCAGCATTTT. It specifies CASSIAGGNHPQHF.

The genes are TRBV27 and TRBJ1-2; tentatively, D is TRBD1 (5 bases). The CDR3 is made up of 16 amino acids. V lost 5 bases, J lost 3 bases, and 19 bases lay in between. Germline CDR1 and CDR2: MNHEY and SMNVEV (reference sequence). The CDR3, as DNA: TGTGCCAGCAGTCCTGCGCCCGACAGACTCGACTATGGCTACACCTTC. Translation gives CASSPAPDRLDYGYTF.

The chain employs TRBV27 and TRBJ2-3; TRBD2 matches 10 bases. V was clipped by 2 bases and J by 0 bases; unmatched bases: 2. Per the germline V gene, CDR1 is MNHEY and CDR2 is SMNVEV (reference sequence). The CDR3 length is 16 residues. CDR3 nucleotide sequence: TGTGCCAGCAGTTTAAGCGGGAGGGCTAGCACAGATACGCAGTATTTT. Its protein is CASSLSGRASTDTQYF.

The rearrangement uses TRBV27 and TRBJ1-1; the D is unclear. The CDR3 extends over 13 amino acids. Germline V gene lookup returns CDR1 MNHEY and CDR2 SMNVEV (reference sequence). Trimming removed 0 bases from V and 4 bases from J, with 6 bases in between. The CDR3 region has the DNA TGTGCCAGCAGTTTATCGGCGGGCACTGAAGCTTTCTTT. Translating it yields CASSLSAGTEAFF.

The chain recombines TRBV28 with TRBJ1-4, with D possibly matching TRBD1 (5 bases). Germline CDR1 MDHEN, CDR2 SYDVKM. Trimming took off 2 bases at V and 1 base at J, with 8 bases between the two ends. This CDR3 contains 15 residues. The CDR3 here is CASSLGGRTNEKLFF. CDR3 DNA: TGTGCCAGCAGTTTAGGGGGGAGAACTAATGAAAAACTGTTTTTT.